The 25 T cell receptor beta chains given below trace back to one sample, sequenced in a study of beta chain features in type 1 diabetes. Expressed TCRB transcripts were sequenced, since all the RNA that had been isolated was reverse transcribed. Clones were read by immunoSEQ multiplex PCR, and TCRdb kept only the in-frame ones, dropping some. The data hold 900,000 or so clones, with 15% to 20% observed a single time. Material for sequencing was naive CD4+ T cells from blood. Every receptor here comes from a woman under 30 in good health.

This clone came up a few times. DNA for the CDR3: TGCAGCGTTAGACAGCCTGATCAGCCCCAGCATTTT. Amino acids: CSVRQPDQPQHF. The chain links TRBV29-1 to TRBJ1-5; D may be TRBD1 (5 bases). This CDR3 spans 12 amino acids. Germline CDR1 reads SQVTM; CDR2 reads ANQGSEA. V was trimmed by 5 bases and J by 5 bases, leaving 10 bases between them.

This clone occurred a few times. The chain has TRBV9 and TRBJ1-5; TRBD1 aligns across 8 bases. CDR3 size: 15 residues. CDR1 is SGDLS and CDR2 is YYNGEE in the germline V gene. V was pared by 4 bases and J by 3 bases, with 6 bases of the junction left unmatched. The CDR3 protein is CASSPGQGVNQPQHF. The CDR3 DNA is TGTGCCAGCAGCCCTGGACAGGGTGTCAATCAGCCCCAGCATTTT. The variable domain in full, with the rest retrieved from reference TRBV9 and TRBJ1-5, is DSGVTQTPKHLITATGQRVTLRCSPRSGDLSVYWYQQSLDQGLQFLIQYYNGEERAKGNILERFSAQQFPDLHSELNLSSLELGDSALYFCASSPGQGVNQPQHFGDGTRLSIL.

In DNA, the CDR3 is TGTGCCAGCAGCCACGCACGGACTAGCGGAAAAGAGACCCAGTACTTC. It is translated as CASSHARTSGKETQYF. This sequence joins TRBV14 and TRBJ2-5; 10 nucleotides line up with TRBD2. After removal of 3 bases from V and 3 bases from J, the junction contained 7 bases not matched to a gene. This CDR3 comprises 16 residues. Germline values: CDR1 SGHDN, CDR2 FVKESK.

This clone was observed a handful of times. This chain joins TRBV7-2 and TRBJ2-7; possibly TRBD1 or TRBD2 for D (5 bases each). Germline assignment: CDR1 SGHTA and CDR2 FQGNSA. Trimming shortened V by 1 base and J by 0 bases, and 13 bases separated the two germline ends. This CDR3 has 16 amino acids. CDR3 in amino acids: CASSLDGASSSYEQYF. The CDR3 region has the DNA TGTGCCAGCAGCTTAGACGGGGCTTCCAGCTCCTACGAGCAGTACTTC. The full variable domain, completed using reference TRBV7-2 and TRBJ2-7, is GAGVSQSPSNKVTEKGKDVELRCDPISGHTALYWYRQSLGQGLEFLIYFQGNSAPDKSGLPSDRFSAERTGGSVSTLTIQRTQQEDSAVYLCASSLDGASSSYEQYFGPGTRLTVT.

The chain employs TRBV7-8 and TRBJ2-5; TRBD1 agrees at 10 bases. V trimming: 5 bases; J trimming: 5 bases; junction bases outside the gene matches: 5. This CDR3 contains 14 residues. CDR1 SGHVS and CDR2 FQNEAQ come from the germline V gene. Written as DNA, the CDR3 is TGTGCCAGCAGCCCTGGACAGGGGGTTGAGACCCAGTACTTC. It codes for CASSPGQGVETQYF.

This clone came up a few times. Other DNA sequences in this sample translate to the same CDR3. The chain joins TRBV6-1 to TRBJ2-5; no definite D call. Trimming shortened V by 2 bases and J by 5 bases, and 6 bases separated the two germline ends. Germline V CDR1 and CDR2: MNHNS, SASEGT. The CDR3 contains 12 residues. The CDR3 is CASSERWETQYF. CDR3 DNA: TGTGCCAGCAGTGAACGGTGGGAGACCCAGTACTTC.

This clone has more than one count but fewer than ten. The V call is TRBV10-1, the J call TRBJ2-1, with TRBD2 matching over 7 bases. From germline, CDR1 is WNHNN and CDR2 SYGVQD (reference sequence). Losses at the gene ends were 6 bases for V and 2 bases for J; bases not matched to a gene: 7. The CDR3 contains 15 residues. CDR3 sequence reads: CASSRGGGAYNEQFF. CDR3 sequence (DNA): TGCGCCAGCAGCCGGGGCGGGGGAGCCTACAATGAGCAGTTCTTC.

This clone was detected a few times. V gene TRBV9 combines with J gene TRBJ2-1, with a weak D call TRBD2 (6 bases). CDR3 size: 16 residues. Germline V gene lookup returns CDR1 SGDLS and CDR2 YYNGEE. V was cut by 0 bases and J by 4 bases, with 14 bases left in between. The CDR3 bases are TGTGCCAGCAGCGTAGTCGGGCTAGCGACTTACAATGAGCAGTTCTTC. This encodes CASSVVGLATYNEQFF.

V is TRBV5-1 and J is TRBJ2-7, with D perhaps given as TRBD1 or TRBD2 (6 bases each). This CDR3 contains 14 residues. Germline V lookup: CDR1 SGHRS, CDR2 YFSETQ. Trimming removed 0 bases from V and 7 bases from J, with 14 bases in between. CDR3 region: CASSLEAGAGEQYF. CDR3 coding DNA: TGCGCCAGCAGCTTGGAGGCAGGGGCGGGGGAGCAGTACTTC.

The chain joins TRBV4-3 to TRBJ1-2; D uncertain. The CDR3 runs 13 residues. Germline CDR1 reads LGHNA; CDR2 reads YSLEER. Trimming cost V 0 bases and J 2 bases, with 4 bases left between them. The CDR3 here is CASSQDPNYGYTF. CDR3 nucleotide sequence: TGCGCCAGCAGCCAAGATCCGAACTATGGCTACACCTTC.

This clone was counted a few times. V and J are TRBV11-2 and TRBJ1-4, with no clear D. CDR3 size: 11 residues. Germline assignment: CDR1 SGHAT and CDR2 FQNNGV. V lost 4 bases to trimming and J lost 12 bases, with 9 bases between them. The CDR3 coding sequence is TGTGCCAGCAGCTCCGGACGCGAACTGTTTTTT. Protein: CASSSGRELFF.

The chain employs TRBV4-2 and TRBJ2-3, with 12 bases that match TRBD2. The germline V gene encodes CDR1 LGHNA and CDR2 YNFKEQ. This CDR3 contains 18 residues. V gave up 0 bases and J gave up 2 bases; unmatched junction bases: 6. The CDR3 loop is CASSQESSSGRDTDTQYF. CDR3 DNA sequence: TGTGCCAGCAGCCAAGAATCGTCTAGCGGGAGGGACACAGATACGCAGTATTTT.

This sequence joins TRBV11-2 and TRBJ2-1, with 14 bases lining up with TRBD2. CDR3 size: 17 residues. The ends lost 4 bases at V and 7 bases at J; junction bases unmatched: 9. Germline CDR1 and CDR2: SGHAT and FQNNGV. CDR3 protein: CASSSRLAGGPDNEQFF. For the CDR3, the DNA is TGTGCCAGCAGCTCCCGACTAGCGGGAGGGCCTGATAATGAGCAGTTCTTC.

The chain carries TRBV28 and TRBJ2-1, with D perhaps TRBD2 (6 bases). The CDR3 consists of 13 residues. CDR1 is MDHEN and CDR2 is SYDVKM in the germline V gene. V was shortened by 7 bases and J by 9 bases, with 16 bases between the two germline ends. This CDR3 reads CASISGSWGEQFF. The CDR3 nucleotides are TGTGCCAGCATATCCGGGAGTTGGGGTGAGCAGTTCTTC. The complete variable domain, with remaining parts taken from reference TRBV28 and TRBJ2-1, reads DVKVTQSSRYLVKRTGEKVFLECVQDMDHENMFWYRQDPGLGLRLIYFSYDVKMKEKGDIPEGYSVSREKKERFSLILESASTNQTSMYLCASISGSWGEQFFGPGTRLTVL.

This clone came up a few times. The chain combines TRBV29-1 with TRBJ2-5; possibly TRBD1 or TRBD2 for D (5 bases each). The germline CDR1 and CDR2 sequences are SQVTM and ANQGSEA. CDR3 size: 14 residues. V dropped 7 bases and J dropped 2 bases, with 17 bases sitting between them. CDR3 amino acids: CSGVEGELQETQYF. The CDR3 region has the DNA TGCAGCGGCGTTGAAGGGGAGTTACAAGAGACCCAGTACTTC.

The chain has TRBV11-2 and TRBJ2-7; D may be TRBD1 (6 bases). The CDR3 loop spans 14 amino acids. Germline V gene sequence: CDR1 SGHAT, CDR2 FQNNGV. Trimming removed 1 base from V and 2 bases from J, with 9 bases in between. The CDR3 here is CASSLAPGAYEQYF. For the CDR3, the DNA is TGTGCCAGCAGCTTAGCGCCAGGGGCCTACGAGCAGTACTTC. The full variable domain, its missing parts supplied by reference TRBV11-2 and TRBJ2-7, is EAGVAQSPRYKIIEKRQSVAFWCNPISGHATLYWYQQILGQGPKLLIQFQNNGVVDDSQLPKDRFSAERLKGVDSTLKIQPAKLEDSAVYLCASSLAPGAYEQYFGPGTRLTVT.

The chain has TRBV6-1 and TRBJ1-2, with 7 bases identical to TRBD1. The germline V gene encodes CDR1 MNHNS and CDR2 SASEGT. Trimming cost V 1 base and J 4 bases; bases outside gene matches: 9. This CDR3 spans 16 amino acids. CDR3 loop: CASSEGPGQPFYGYTF. The CDR3, as DNA: TGTGCCAGCAGTGAAGGTCCGGGACAGCCGTTCTATGGCTACACCTTC.

V is TRBV29-1 and J is TRBJ2-3; possible D gene TRBD2, 6 bases. The CDR3 loop spans 13 amino acids. Germline V CDR1 and CDR2: SQVTM, ANQGSEA. The V end was cut by 4 bases, the J end by 4 bases, with 12 bases between. This chain's CDR3 is CSVAGSWADTQYF. The CDR3 nucleotides are TGCAGCGTTGCCGGGAGCTGGGCAGATACGCAGTATTTT.

The gene calls are TRBV4-2 and TRBJ1-2; D unclear. In germline, CDR1 is LGHNA, CDR2 YNFKEQ. The germline V and J ends were trimmed by 0 bases and 7 bases, with 18 bases remaining between them. CDR3 length: 16 residues. The CDR3 reads CASSQESGAAIAGYTF. The DNA for the CDR3 is TGTGCCAGCAGCCAAGAGTCGGGCGCTGCCATAGCTGGCTACACCTTC.

This clone was picked up a small number of times. V and J are TRBV18 and TRBJ2-1; no firm D call. There are 15 residues in the CDR3. The germline V gene has CDR1 KGHSH and CDR2 LQKENI. With 3 bases removed from V and 6 bases from J, the gap between germline ends came to 15 bases. CDR3 DNA sequence: TGTGCCAGCTCACCTCAACTCGGGCAGTTCAATGAGCAGTTCTTC. Protein: CASSPQLGQFNEQFF.

The rearrangement uses TRBV5-4 and TRBJ1-2; 8 bases agree with TRBD1. CDR3 length: 14 amino acids. Trimming took 4 bases from V and 1 from J; bases not matched to a gene: 3. Germline V gene sequence: CDR1 SGHNT, CDR2 YYREEE (reference sequence). The CDR3 protein is CASSRGQDNYGYTF. DNA for the CDR3: TGTGCCAGCAGCCGGGGACAGGATAACTATGGCTACACCTTC.

The chain has TRBV4-2 and TRBJ2-3, with 12 bases lining up with TRBD2. The CDR3 extends over 16 amino acids. Germline CDR1 is LGHNA and CDR2 is YNFKEQ. With 4 bases clipped from V and 4 bases from J, the junction kept 6 bases outside the gene matches. CDR3 amino acids: CASSRLAGGPADTQYF. CDR3 nucleotides: TGTGCCAGCAGCCGGCTAGCGGGAGGGCCGGCAGATACGCAGTATTTT.

This clone was seen only a few times. Additional DNA sequences in this sample encode the identical CDR3. The J gene is TRBJ1-6, the V gene TRBV20-1, with D unclear. Trimming took off 3 bases at V and 10 bases at J, with 7 bases between the two ends. The CDR3 extends over 11 amino acids. Germline-derived CDR1 and CDR2 are DFQATT and SNEGSKA (reference sequence). CDR3 DNA sequence: TGCAGTGCTAGGGTCGGGTCACCCCTCCACTTT. Amino acids: CSARVGSPLHF.

The V and J genes are TRBV6-1 and TRBJ2-1; 9 positions match TRBD1. The germline CDR1 and CDR2 sequences are MNHNS and SASEGT. CDR3 length equals 16 residues. V was pared by 4 bases and J by 9 bases, with 13 bases of the junction left unmatched. The CDR3 sequence: CASSVGGHRGRTEQFF. DNA of the CDR3: TGTGCCAGCAGTGTTGGGGGCCACAGGGGGCGAACTGAGCAGTTCTTC.

CDR3 DNA: TGTGCCACCAGCAGAGTGTCCAGCGGGAGGCTCTGGGGTGAGCAGTTCTTC. Translating it yields CATSRVSSGRLWGEQFF. V gene TRBV15 combines with J gene TRBJ2-1, with TRBD2 matching over 9 bases. From germline, CDR1 is LNHNV and CDR2 YYDKDF (reference sequence). With 1 base clipped from V and 9 bases from J, the junction kept 13 bases outside the gene matches. The CDR3 runs 17 residues.